Presented here are 23 T cell receptor beta chains from one specimen sequenced in a study of OX40 agonist ivuxolimab in advanced cancers. This table comes from immunoSEQ multiplex PCR, and its TCRdb copy is limited to in-frame clones, with some not included. The table lists approximately 23,000 clones, about 90% of them singletons. Sequencing used CD4+ or CD8+ T cells sorted from blood, obtained in a trial of the OX40 agonist ivuxolimab. The receptors derive from an adult with an advanced solid tumor such as melanoma, head and neck, liver or kidney cancer.

The table lists this clone with a count of one. V and J are TRBV6-5 and TRBJ2-3; D is unresolved. The CDR3 is 15 residues long. Germline assignment: CDR1 MNHEY and CDR2 SVGAGI. V lost 0 bases and J lost 2, with 9 bases in between. The CDR3 sequence is CASSYSRAHTDTQYF. Written as DNA, the CDR3 is TGTGCCAGCAGTTACTCGAGAGCTCACACAGATACGCAGTATTTT.

V is TRBV6-6 and J is TRBJ1-1; 7 bases match TRBD1. The CDR3 runs to 13 residues. The junction had 10 bases not matched to a gene; V was cut back by 7 bases and J by 8 bases. Germline V gene lookup returns CDR1 MNHNY and CDR2 SVGAGI (reference sequence). The CDR3 DNA reads TGTGCCAGCATCCAGTCCGGGACAGCAGAAGCTTTCTTT. It encodes CASIQSGTAEAFF.

This sequence joins TRBV19 and TRBJ2-1; 10 nucleotides match TRBD1. Trimming at V came to 5 bases and at J to 1 base, leaving 2 bases not matched to a gene. CDR1 is LNHDA and CDR2 is SQIVND in the germline V gene (reference sequence). The CDR3 extends over 15 amino acids. CDR3 region: CASSPGQGSYNEQFF. The CDR3 DNA reads as TGTGCCAGTAGTCCGGGACAGGGGTCCTACAATGAGCAGTTCTTC. The whole variable domain, filled in from reference TRBV19 and TRBJ2-1, reads DGGITQSPKYLFRKEGQNVTLSCEQNLNHDAMYWYRQDPGQGLRLIYYSQIVNDFQKGDIAEGYSVSREKKESFPLTVTSAQKNPTAFYLCASSPGQGSYNEQFFGPGTRLTVL.

J is TRBJ1-1 and V is TRBV19; no reliable D call. Germline CDR1 is LNHDA and CDR2 is SQIVND (reference sequence). Trimming removed 7 bases at V and 1 base at J, with 13 bases between. The CDR3 covers 14 residues. CDR3 sequence: CASIAGTTNTEAFF. The DNA for the CDR3 is TGTGCCAGTATCGCGGGCACGACGAACACTGAAGCTTTCTTT.

CDR3 DNA sequence: TGCGCCAGCAGCCAAGATCGAAGGCTAGCGCAAAAAGATACGCAGTATTTT. Translation: CASSQDRRLAQKDTQYF. The gene calls are TRBV4-3 and TRBJ2-3; the D gene is possibly TRBD2 (6 bases). Germline V CDR1 and CDR2: LGHNA, YSLEER. The CDR3 loop spans 17 amino acids. V was trimmed by 0 bases and J by 5 bases, leaving 18 bases between them.

The V gene is TRBV5-1, the J gene TRBJ1-2; 7 positions match TRBD1. V lost 5 bases, J lost 5 bases, and 9 bases stayed unmatched. Per the germline V gene, CDR1 is SGHRS and CDR2 is YFSETQ. This CDR3 spans 14 amino acids. CDR3: CASSQPGQLYGYTF. The CDR3 DNA sequence: TGCGCCAGCAGTCAACCGGGACAGCTATATGGCTACACCTTC.

This chain links TRBV5-5 with TRBJ1-4; D possibly corresponds to TRBD1 (6 bases). Per germline, CDR1 SGHKS and CDR2 YYEKEE (reference sequence). Trimming stripped 1 base from V and 13 bases from J, with 17 bases between. The CDR3 extends over 14 amino acids. The CDR3 reads CASSLTPPGAGLFF. DNA for the CDR3: TGTGCCAGCAGCTTGACCCCTCCGGGGGCGGGACTGTTTTTT.

The J gene is TRBJ2-1, the V gene TRBV5-4; 8 nucleotides match TRBD2. The CDR3 loop spans 16 amino acids. The V gene end was trimmed by 0 bases and the J gene end by 10 bases; junction bases not matched to a gene: 12. Germline V gives CDR1 SGHNT, CDR2 YYREEE (reference sequence). The CDR3 sequence: CASSLAIGRAGREQFF. The CDR3 DNA sequence: TGTGCCAGCAGCTTGGCTATCGGGAGGGCCGGAAGAGAGCAGTTCTTC.

The chain is built from TRBV5-1 and TRBJ2-5; perhaps TRBD1 as D (6 bases). The CDR3 extends over 14 amino acids. V lost 5 bases, J lost 5 bases, and 16 bases lay in between. From germline, CDR1 is SGHRS and CDR2 YFSETQ. CDR3 in amino acids: CASRLTTGGETQYF. The CDR3 DNA follows: TGCGCCAGCAGACTAACGACAGGTGGGGAGACCCAGTACTTC.

The chain carries TRBV4-1 and TRBJ1-2; TRBD1 aligns across 11 bases. CDR3 size: 19 residues. Trimming at V came to 1 base and at J to 2 bases, leaving 12 bases not matched to a gene. Germline V gene sequence: CDR1 MGHRA, CDR2 YSYEKL. This chain's CDR3 is CASSQGQGQGAQNNYGYTF. CDR3 DNA sequence: TGCGCCAGCAGCCAAGGTCAAGGACAGGGGGCGCAAAACAACTATGGCTACACCTTC.

The chain is built from TRBV19 and TRBJ2-1; no clear D. The CDR3 covers 12 residues. The V gene lost 3 bases and the J gene lost 5 bases, with 5 bases spanning the gap. CDR1 and CDR2 (germline): LNHDA, SQIVND (reference sequence). CDR3 bases: TGTGCCAGTAGTATTGGACACAATGAGCAGTTCTTC. This gives the protein CASSIGHNEQFF.

The chain carries TRBV10-2 and TRBJ2-7; 9 nucleotides match TRBD2. Unmatched junction bases numbered 7, after V lost 7 bases and J lost 0 bases. The length of the CDR3 is 15 residues. Germline CDR1 WSHSY, CDR2 SAAADI. The CDR3 nucleotides read TGCGCCAGCATGAGACTAGCGGCGAGCTCCTACGAGCAGTACTTC. Protein sequence: CASMRLAASSYEQYF.

The V call is TRBV27, the J call TRBJ2-7, with D possibly being TRBD2 (7 bases). V was clipped by 5 bases and J by 4 bases, with 21 bases between them. The CDR3 spans 16 residues. The germline CDR1 and CDR2 sequences are MNHEY and SMNVEV (reference sequence). CDR3 in DNA: TGTGCCAGCAGTCCCGTACAGGGCGGGAGCCTTTACGAGCAGTACTTC. This codes for CASSPVQGGSLYEQYF.

The chain has TRBV2 and TRBJ2-5; 9 nucleotides agree with TRBD1. Germline loops: CDR1 SNHLY, CDR2 FYNNEI. The V and J ends lost 4 bases and 4 bases, in that order; junction bases with no gene match: 10. The CDR3 contains 16 residues. The CDR3 reads CASSAPGQGGGETQYF. The CDR3 region has the DNA TGTGCCAGCAGTGCCCCGGGACAGGGTGGCGGAGAGACCCAGTACTTC.

The chain has TRBV28 and TRBJ2-7; 9 bases map to TRBD2. The CDR3 loop spans 13 amino acids. J was trimmed by 3 bases and V by 3 bases; bases with no gene match: 0. The germline V gene has CDR1 MDHEN and CDR2 SYDVKM. CDR3 in DNA: TGTGCCAGCAGTTTGACTAGCGGCTACGAGCAGTACTTC. This translates into CASSLTSGYEQYF. The complete variable domain, with remaining parts taken from reference TRBV28 and TRBJ2-7, reads DVKVTQSSRYLVKRTGEKVFLECVQDMDHENMFWYRQDPGLGLRLIYFSYDVKMKEKGDIPEGYSVSREKKERFSLILESASTNQTSMYLCASSLTSGYEQYFGPGTRLTVT.

V is TRBV27 and J is TRBJ2-5, with 7 bases matching TRBD2. The CDR3 runs to 14 residues. Germline V gene data show CDR1 as MNHEY and CDR2 as SMNVEV (reference sequence). Trimming at V came to 8 bases and at J to 5 bases, leaving 11 bases not matched to a gene. The CDR3 is CASRTLAGRETQYF. DNA for the CDR3: TGTGCCAGCCGTACCTTAGCGGGCAGGGAGACCCAGTACTTC.

This clone came up once. The J gene is TRBJ2-3, the V gene TRBV5-1, with D unresolved. V lost 2 bases, J lost 4 bases, and 17 bases lay in between. Germline V gene sequence: CDR1 SGHRS, CDR2 YFSETQ. CDR3 size: 16 residues. The CDR3 region is CASSFDSSAAADTQYF. In nucleotides, the CDR3 is TGCGCCAGCAGCTTTGACTCGAGCGCCGCCGCAGATACGCAGTATTTT.

The chain uses TRBV6-1 and TRBJ1-2; D is unresolved. Deletions cut 2 bases from V and 1 base from J, with 5 bases between. The CDR3 has 13 amino acids. CDR1 and CDR2 from the germline V gene are MNHNS and SASEGT. CDR3 loop: CASSERDNYGYTF. CDR3 DNA: TGTGCCAGCAGTGAAAGGGATAACTATGGCTACACCTTC.

This chain connects TRBV18 to TRBJ2-7, with TRBD1 identical over 7 bases. The V and J ends lost 8 bases and 3 bases, in that order; junction bases with no gene match: 7. Germline CDR1 is KGHSH and CDR2 is LQKENI. There are 13 residues in the CDR3. The DNA for the CDR3 is TGTGCCAGCCAACCGGGACAGCACTACGAGCAGTACTTC. This codes for CASQPGQHYEQYF.

The genes are TRBV19 and TRBJ2-7, with 7 bases aligning to TRBD1. V gave up 4 bases and J gave up 3 bases; unmatched junction bases: 9. Germline CDR1 reads LNHDA; CDR2 reads SQIVND (reference sequence). The CDR3 consists of 15 residues. CDR3 coding DNA: TGTGCCAGTAGTAGACGACAGGGCAAGGACTACGAGCAGTACTTC. This codes for CASSRRQGKDYEQYF.

The genes are TRBV2 and TRBJ1-1; 8 nucleotides align to TRBD1. With V trimmed by 7 bases and J by 1 base, 2 bases remained unmatched. CDR1 and CDR2 from the germline V gene are SNHLY and FYNNEI. The CDR3 covers 13 residues. The CDR3, as DNA: TGTGCCAGCACCGGACAGGGGAACACTGAAGCTTTCTTT. This translates into CASTGQGNTEAFF.

The V gene is TRBV11-1, the J gene TRBJ2-7, with TRBD1 matching 9 bases. Germline V gene lookup returns CDR1 SGHAT and CDR2 FQDESV (reference sequence). CDR3 length: 15 residues. Trimming took 2 bases from V and 2 from J; bases not matched to a gene: 4. The CDR3 coding sequence is TGTGCCAGCAGCTTAAGAGGGGACAGGGCCTACGAGCAGTACTTC. As protein: CASSLRGDRAYEQYF. The whole variable domain, filled in from reference TRBV11-1 and TRBJ2-7, reads EAEVAQSPRYKITEKSQAVAFWCDPISGHATLYWYRQILGQGPELLVQFQDESVVDDSQLPKDRFSAERLKGVDSTLKIQPAELGDSAMYLCASSLRGDRAYEQYFGPGTRLTVT.

J is TRBJ2-1 and V is TRBV7-3; 9 bases fit TRBD1. The CDR3 extends over 17 amino acids. Germline-derived CDR1 and CDR2 are SGHTA and FQGTGA. V trimming: 5 bases; J trimming: 5 bases; junction bases outside the gene matches: 13. As DNA, the CDR3 is TGTGCCAGCAGCCAATACCTCGGGACAGGGTTCAACAATGAGCAGTTCTTC. Protein sequence: CASSQYLGTGFNNEQFF. Full variable domain (remainder filled in from reference TRBV7-3 and TRBJ2-1): GAGVSQTPSNKVTEKGKYVELRCDPISGHTALYWYRQSLGQGPEFLIYFQGTGAADDSGLPNDRFFAVRPEGSVSTLKIQRTERGDSAVYLCASSQYLGTGFNNEQFFGPGTRLTVL.